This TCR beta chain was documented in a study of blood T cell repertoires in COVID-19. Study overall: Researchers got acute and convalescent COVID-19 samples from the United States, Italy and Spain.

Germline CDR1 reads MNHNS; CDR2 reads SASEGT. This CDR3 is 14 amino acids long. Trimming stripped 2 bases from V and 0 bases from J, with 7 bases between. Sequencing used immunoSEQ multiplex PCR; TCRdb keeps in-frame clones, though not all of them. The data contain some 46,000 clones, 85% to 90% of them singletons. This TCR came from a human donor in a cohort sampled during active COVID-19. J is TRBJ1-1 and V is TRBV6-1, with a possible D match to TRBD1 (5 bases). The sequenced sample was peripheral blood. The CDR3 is CASSEPGLNTEAFF. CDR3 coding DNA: TGTGCCAGCAGTGAACCAGGGCTGAACACTGAAGCTTTCTTT.